This TCR beta chain was obtained from a study of blood T cell repertoires in COVID-19. Study in general: COVID-19 samples collected from the United States, Italy and Spain covered acute and convalescent phases.

Clones were read by immunoSEQ multiplex PCR, and TCRdb kept only the in-frame ones, dropping some. This sample has fewer than 250,000 clones; roughly 90% occur once, and the top ten carry approximately 8%. The ends lost 5 bases at V and 3 bases at J; junction bases unmatched: 13. The CDR3 is 19 amino acids. Germline CDR1 SGHTA, CDR2 FQGNSA. The chain is built from TRBV7-2 and TRBJ2-2; 12 bases are a match to TRBD1. This TCR came from a woman aged 18-29 years who had recovered from COVID-19. Sequencing was done on a sample of PBMCs or T cells enriched from blood (not recorded which). The CDR3 reads CASSASGTGGPRDTGELFF. Here the CDR3 DNA reads TGTGCCAGCAGCGCGTCAGGGACAGGGGGCCCTCGAGACACCGGGGAGCTGTTTTTT.